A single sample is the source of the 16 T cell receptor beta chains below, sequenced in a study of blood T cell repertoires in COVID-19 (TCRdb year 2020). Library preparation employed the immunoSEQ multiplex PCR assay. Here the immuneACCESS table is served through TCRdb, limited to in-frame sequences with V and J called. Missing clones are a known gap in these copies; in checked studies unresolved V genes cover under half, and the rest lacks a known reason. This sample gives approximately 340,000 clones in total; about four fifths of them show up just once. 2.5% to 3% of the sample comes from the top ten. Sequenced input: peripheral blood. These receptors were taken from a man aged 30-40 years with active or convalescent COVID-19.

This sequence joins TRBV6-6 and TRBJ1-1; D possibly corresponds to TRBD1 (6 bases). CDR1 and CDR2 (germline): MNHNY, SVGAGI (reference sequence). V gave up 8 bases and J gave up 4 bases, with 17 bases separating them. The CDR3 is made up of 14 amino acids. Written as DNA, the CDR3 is TGTGCCAGCCACTATAGGGGGGGAAGCACTGAAGCTTTCTTT. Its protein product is CASHYRGGSTEAFF.

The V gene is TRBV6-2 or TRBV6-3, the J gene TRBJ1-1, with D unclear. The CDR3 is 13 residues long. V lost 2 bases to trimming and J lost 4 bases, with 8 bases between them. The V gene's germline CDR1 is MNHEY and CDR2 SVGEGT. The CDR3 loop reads CASSYAASTEAFF. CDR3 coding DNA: TGTGCCAGCAGTTACGCCGCGTCCACTGAAGCTTTCTTT.

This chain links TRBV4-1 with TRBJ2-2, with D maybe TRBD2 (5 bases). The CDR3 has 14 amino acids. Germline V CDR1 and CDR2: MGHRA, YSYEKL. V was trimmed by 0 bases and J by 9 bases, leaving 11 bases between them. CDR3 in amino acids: CASSQDGLGWELFF. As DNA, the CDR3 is TGCGCCAGCAGCCAAGATGGACTTGGGTGGGAGCTGTTTTTT.

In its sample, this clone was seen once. CDR3: CASSLEGADNSPLHF. CDR3 DNA: TGTGCCAGCAGCTTAGAGGGGGCAGATAATTCACCCCTCCACTTT. V is TRBV11-2 and J is TRBJ1-6; D is possibly TRBD1 (6 bases). This CDR3 is built from 15 residues. V lost 0 bases and J 5 bases, leaving 8 bases between the germline ends. The germline gives CDR1 SGHAT, CDR2 FQNNGV.

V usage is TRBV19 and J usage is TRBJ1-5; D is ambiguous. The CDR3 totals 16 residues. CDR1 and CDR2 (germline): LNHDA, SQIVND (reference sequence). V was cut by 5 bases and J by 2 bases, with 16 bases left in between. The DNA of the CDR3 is TGTGCCAGTAGTCCCACTACATTCGGGGGCAATCAGCCCCAGCATTTT. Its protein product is CASSPTTFGGNQPQHF.

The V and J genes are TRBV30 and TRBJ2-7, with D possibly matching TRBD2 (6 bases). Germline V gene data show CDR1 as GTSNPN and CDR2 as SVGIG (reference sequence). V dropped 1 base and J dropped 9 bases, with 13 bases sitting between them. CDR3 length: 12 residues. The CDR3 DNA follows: TGTGCCTGGAGTGGGAGGGGCGCGGGGCAGTACTTC. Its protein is CAWSGRGAGQYF.

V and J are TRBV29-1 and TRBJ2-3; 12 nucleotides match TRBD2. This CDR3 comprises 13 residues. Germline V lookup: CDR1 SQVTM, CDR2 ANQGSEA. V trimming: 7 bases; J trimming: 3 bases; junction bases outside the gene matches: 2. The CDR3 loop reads CSAGTSGTDTQYF. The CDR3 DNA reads TGCAGCGCAGGGACTAGCGGGACAGATACGCAGTATTTT.

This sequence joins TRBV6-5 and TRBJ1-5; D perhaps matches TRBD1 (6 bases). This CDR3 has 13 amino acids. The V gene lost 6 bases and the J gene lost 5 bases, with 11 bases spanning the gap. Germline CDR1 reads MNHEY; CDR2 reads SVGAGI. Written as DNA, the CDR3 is TGTGCCAGCAGCAGGGGTGGCTATCAGCCCCAGCATTTT. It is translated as CASSRGGYQPQHF.

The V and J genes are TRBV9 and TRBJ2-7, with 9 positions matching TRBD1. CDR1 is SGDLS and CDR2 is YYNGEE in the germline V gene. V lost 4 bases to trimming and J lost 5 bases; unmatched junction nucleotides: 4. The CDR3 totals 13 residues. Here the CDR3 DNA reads TGTGCCAGCAGCAATCGGGACAGGGACGAGCAGTACTTC. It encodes CASSNRDRDEQYF.

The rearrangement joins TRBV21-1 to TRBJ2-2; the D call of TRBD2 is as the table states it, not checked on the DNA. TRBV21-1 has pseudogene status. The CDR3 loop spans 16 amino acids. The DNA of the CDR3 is TGTGCCAGCAGCGATTATAACGGGTTACCAGCCGGGGAGCTGTTTTTT. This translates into CASSDYNGLPAGELFF.

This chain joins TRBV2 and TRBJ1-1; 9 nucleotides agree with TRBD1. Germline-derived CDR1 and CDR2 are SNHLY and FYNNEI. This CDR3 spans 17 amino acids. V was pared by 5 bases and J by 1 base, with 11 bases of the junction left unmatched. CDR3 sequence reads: CASSPPTGGLGNTEAFF. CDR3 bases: TGTGCCAGCAGTCCTCCAACAGGGGGCCTAGGGAACACTGAAGCTTTCTTT.

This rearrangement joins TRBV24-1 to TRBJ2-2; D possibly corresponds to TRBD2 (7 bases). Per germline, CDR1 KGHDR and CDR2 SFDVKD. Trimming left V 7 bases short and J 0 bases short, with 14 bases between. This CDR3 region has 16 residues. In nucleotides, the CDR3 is TGTGCCACCAGCTCAAGGGGGGGCACGAACACCGGGGAGCTGTTTTTT. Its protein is CATSSRGGTNTGELFF.

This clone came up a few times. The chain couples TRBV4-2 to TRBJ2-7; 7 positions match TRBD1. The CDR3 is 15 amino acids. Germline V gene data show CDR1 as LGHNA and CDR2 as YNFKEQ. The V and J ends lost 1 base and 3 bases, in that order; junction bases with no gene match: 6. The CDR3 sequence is CASSQVWQGVYEQYF. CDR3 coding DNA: TGTGCCAGCAGCCAAGTCTGGCAGGGGGTCTACGAGCAGTACTTC.

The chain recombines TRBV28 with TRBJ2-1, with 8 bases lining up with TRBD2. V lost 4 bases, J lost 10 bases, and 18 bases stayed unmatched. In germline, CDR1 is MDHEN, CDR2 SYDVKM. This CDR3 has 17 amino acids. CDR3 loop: CASSSTEGSGVAWEQFF. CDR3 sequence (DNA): TGTGCCAGCAGTTCTACCGAGGGTAGCGGGGTGGCATGGGAGCAGTTCTTC.

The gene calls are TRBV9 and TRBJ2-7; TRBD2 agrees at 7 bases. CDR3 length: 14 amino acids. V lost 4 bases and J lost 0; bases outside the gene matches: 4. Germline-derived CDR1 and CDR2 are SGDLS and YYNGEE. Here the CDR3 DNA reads TGTGCCAGCAGCTCCGGGACTACCTCCTACGAGCAGTACTTC. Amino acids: CASSSGTTSYEQYF.

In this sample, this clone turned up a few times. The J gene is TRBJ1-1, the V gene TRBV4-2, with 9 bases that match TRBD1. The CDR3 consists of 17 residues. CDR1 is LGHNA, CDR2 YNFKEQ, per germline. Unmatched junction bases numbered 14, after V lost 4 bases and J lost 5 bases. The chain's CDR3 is CASSPDTGGALGTEAFF. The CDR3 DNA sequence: TGTGCCAGCAGCCCGGATACAGGGGGCGCGTTGGGGACTGAAGCTTTCTTT.